This note documents a single T cell receptor (beta chain) sequence. Its antigen is unknown. Base qualities are not recorded, but no much larger clone differs from it by a single base. This sample is part of a study of T-cell memory formation after mild COVID-19 (dated by TCRdb to about 2021). Regarding the study in general: Most TCR sequence clusters were specific to one of the two donors. In a couple of donors, T-cell clones that expanded and contracted after mild COVID-19 were followed by sequencing TCRalpha and TCRbeta repertoires longitudinally. Two young, previously healthy adult volunteers, one female and one male, were included in the cohort.

Broad study findings and their caveats: Some responding clones were detected in pre-infection memory, suggesting pre-existing cross-reactive memory T cells joined the SARS-CoV-2 response. The study included only a couple of mild cases, and larger cohorts that include severe cases with pre-infection samples were judged to be necessary. Whether the second-wave clones peaking on day 37 were SARS-CoV-2 specific was not confirmed. Contracting CD4+ clones appeared mostly in the CM and EM memory subsets, whereas CD8+ clones were enriched in EMRA. Balanced CD4/CD8 phenotypes were observed for clones contracting from day 15 to 85, whereas a bias towards CD4+ was observed for a second wave of clones expanding from day 15 to 37.

Sequencing was performed on an Illumina NovaSeq 6000. cDNA libraries for TCRalpha and TCRbeta were prepared by 5'RACE using constant-segment primers, with sample barcodes and unique molecular identifiers added. RNA was extracted from every sample with Trizol reagent. Library amplification was performed in two PCR steps, and a second sample barcode and Illumina TruSeq adapters were introduced in the second step. The libraries were sequenced on an Illumina NovaSeq using 2 x 150 bp paired-end reads. For the original study's pipeline: Reads were demultiplexed and collapsed into UMI-guided consensus sequences with migec v1.2.7. Using mixcr v2.1.11, UMI consensuses were aligned to TRA and TRB V and J templates and then assembled into clonotypes. A clonotype was counted as expanded or contracted only if both edgeR and NoisET called the change significant, with noise models trained on biological replicates. For edgeR calls, the cutoffs were a false discovery rate-adjusted p below 0.01 and a log2 fold-change threshold of 1. PCA with hierarchical clustering of max-normalized trajectories of the 1000 most abundant clonotypes was used as exploratory dynamics analysis. Separately sequenced CD4+ and CD8+ repertoires were used to assign a CD4 or CD8 phenotype to each responding clone. The public sequencing data were trimmed at Q25 with fastp and processed into clonotypes with MiXCR by TCRdb, which kept only in-frame beta chains. Every entry covers one CDR3 protein and lists the most common genes and DNA from its rows. TCRdb's processing, not the authors', yielded these V and J calls. The sample contains approximately 300,000 distinct CDR3 sequences, about 15% of them found a single time. Approximately 23% of the sample comes from the top ten.

Ficoll-Paque density gradient centrifugation was the method used to isolate PBMCs. Measured from the cysteine to the phenylalanine, the CDR3 is 14 residues long. This entry keeps only the CDR3 DNA: 42 bases, framed from base 1. V loses 1 base of germline sequence and J loses 1 base, and the interval between the two ends is 7 bases. Per the germline V gene (reference sequence), SEHNR is the CDR1 and FQNEAQ is the CDR2. The specimen was PBMCs or a T cell subset sorted from them (not recorded which). Recombination linked TRBV7-9 to TRBJ1-1, with an unclear D gene assignment. The TCR was taken from a young man who had mild COVID-19 (a few samples of this study predate the infection). The sample titles of this study are shuffled in the database, so cell type and time point are left out; the donor was told from shared clones. The nucleotide sequence is given as TGTGCCAGCAGCTTAGGCCAAACGAACACTGAAGCTTTCTTT. It encodes CASSLGQTNTEAFF.